This is a list of T cell receptor beta chains from one sample in a study of T cell responses to AZD1222 COVID-19 vaccine. Assay: immunoSEQ multiplex PCR; the TCRdb copy retains only in-frame clones and omits some. The sample contains about 130,000 clones, 65% to 90% of which appear only once. Sequencing used peripheral blood, obtained 28 days after the second dose of the MenACWY control vaccine. Source of these receptors: an adult who received the MenACWY meningococcal vaccine as a control. Both conserved end residues are part of each CDR3. The D gene is left open where the match is weak. The size of a clone is reported for some rows only, either as once, few or many, or as a class for expanded clones.

d_gene,v_gene,j_gene,abundance,CDR3aa,CDR3nt
NA,TRBV30,TRBJ1-2,NA,CAWSAGPGANYGYTF,TGTGCCTGGAGTGCAGGGCCGGGAGCGAACTATGGCTACACCTTC
NA,TRBV2,TRBJ2-2,NA,CASQAGVNTGELFF,TGTGCCAGCCAGGCAGGGGTGAACACCGGGGAGCTGTTTTTT
TRBD1,TRBV3-1/TRBV3-2,TRBJ2-5,NA,CASSHVQGAQYF,TGTGCCAGCAGCCACGTACAGGGGGCCCAGTACTTC
NA,TRBV18,TRBJ1-2,NA,CASSRRTTHDGNGYTF,TGTGCCAGCTCACGGCGAACAACCCACGACGGGAATGGCTACACCTTC
TRBD2,TRBV29-1,TRBJ2-1,NA,CSVLSGGNEQFF,TGCAGCGTTCTTTCGGGGGGCAATGAGCAGTTCTTC
TRBD1,TRBV24-1,TRBJ2-1,NA,CATSGLTPGQGYGNEQFF,TGTGCCACCAGTGGATTAACCCCCGGACAGGGATACGGGAATGAGCAGTTCTTC
NA,TRBV25-1,TRBJ1-1,NA,CATQRVGNTEAFF,TGTGCCACTCAACGGGTGGGGAACACTGAAGCTTTCTTT
NA,TRBV27,TRBJ2-2,NA,CASSSGELFF,TGTGCCAGCAGTTCCGGGGAGCTGTTTTTT
NA,TRBV7-9,TRBJ1-2,NA,CASSLSAGNGYTF,TGTGCCAGCAGCTTAAGTGCAGGGAATGGCTACACCTTC
TRBD2,TRBV5-4,TRBJ2-1,NA,CASSWGLEKFF,TGTGCCAGCAGCTGGGGACTAGAAAAGTTCTTC
NA,TRBV7-9,TRBJ2-1,NA,CASSLASSQGFYNEQFF,TGTGCCAGCAGCTTAGCGTCGTCACAGGGCTTCTACAATGAGCAGTTCTTC
TRBD1,TRBV12-5,TRBJ2-1,once,CASALDRVVNEQFF,TGTGCTAGCGCCCTGGACAGGGTGGTAAATGAGCAGTTCTTC
NA,TRBV7-2,TRBJ1-3,NA,CASSFSLSGNTIYF,TGTGCCAGCAGCTTCTCCCTCTCTGGAAACACCATATATTTT
TRBD1,TRBV5-4,TRBJ2-1,NA,CASSPTGHNYNEQFF,TGTGCCAGCAGCCCGACAGGGCACAACTACAATGAGCAGTTCTTC
TRBD1,TRBV2,TRBJ1-3,NA,CASSVGQGFDTIYF,TGTGCCAGCAGCGTTGGACAGGGCTTCGACACCATATATTTT
NA,TRBV6-9,TRBJ2-3,NA,CASSYPTHQGSGTDTQYF,TGTGCCAGCAGTTACCCTACCCACCAAGGGAGCGGGACAGATACGCAGTATTTT
TRBD1,TRBV5-1,TRBJ2-2,NA,CASRTGDTGELFF,TGCGCCAGCAGGACAGGGGACACCGGGGAGCTGTTTTTT
NA,TRBV5-1,TRBJ1-1,NA,CASSPAGGPNTEAFF,TGCGCCAGCAGCCCTGCCGGGGGGCCAAACACTGAAGCTTTCTTT
NA,TRBV19,TRBJ2-3,NA,CATTSSPRQGAQYF,TGTGCCACCACCTCATCCCCGCGGCAAGGAGCGCAGTATTTT
NA,TRBV7-9,TRBJ1-4,NA,CASSLEGGNEKLFF,TGTGCCAGCAGCTTAGAAGGAGGTAATGAAAAACTGTTTTTT
NA,TRBV19,TRBJ2-2,NA,CASSMRPFTGELFF,TGTGCCAGTAGTATGCGGCCGTTCACCGGGGAGCTGTTTTTT
NA,TRBV6-5,TRBJ2-1,once,CASSYSRGDNEQFF,TGTGCCAGCAGTTACTCGCGGGGTGACAATGAGCAGTTCTTC
NA,TRBV19,TRBJ2-2,NA,CASSSQGGVGTGELFF,TGTGCCAGTAGTTCACAGGGTGGGGTAGGCACCGGGGAGCTGTTTTTT
NA,TRBV11-3,TRBJ1-2,NA,CASSLDRGYGYTF,TGTGCCAGCAGCTTAGATCGGGGATATGGCTACACCTTC
NA,TRBV7-8,TRBJ1-1,NA,CASSLVQPSAEAFF,TGTGCCAGCAGCTTAGTACAACCCTCGGCTGAAGCTTTCTTT
NA,TRBV18,TRBJ1-1,NA,CASSATATNTEAFF,TGTGCCAGCTCAGCGACGGCTACTAACACTGAAGCTTTCTTT
NA,TRBV27,TRBJ2-2,few,CASSRNTGELFF,TGTGCCAGCAGTCGGAACACCGGGGAGCTGTTTTTT
NA,TRBV3-1/TRBV3-2,TRBJ1-2,NA,CASSQADSSNYGYTF,TGTGCCAGCAGCCAAGCGGACTCATCTAACTATGGCTACACCTTC
TRBD1,TRBV5-8,TRBJ1-1,few,CASSVRRQGTEAFF,TGTGCCAGCAGCGTACGAAGACAGGGGACTGAAGCTTTCTTT
TRBD1,TRBV19,TRBJ2-3,NA,CASSPQGATTDTQYF,TGTGCCAGTAGTCCACAGGGGGCGACGACAGATACGCAGTATTTT
NA,TRBV5-1,TRBJ1-1,NA,CASSFSIPSEAFF,TGCGCCAGCAGCTTCTCCATCCCATCTGAAGCTTTCTTT